These 2 T cell receptor beta chains came from one sample sequenced in a study of neoadjuvant anti-PD-1 for oral cavity cancer. Libraries were prepared by immunoSEQ multiplex PCR; TCRdb keeps only in-frame clonotypes and omits some of them. The data contain about 14,000 clones, 55% to 85% of them seen just once; the ten biggest clones take up roughly 2.9%. The source material was PBMCs, sampled before nivolumab (anti-PD-1) treatment. Every receptor here comes from a person between 40 and 80 years old with oral cavity squamous cell carcinoma.

The chain has TRBV5-4 and TRBJ2-5; TRBD2 aligns across 10 bases. The CDR3 is 15 residues long. The germline V gene encodes CDR1 SGHNT and CDR2 YYREEE (reference sequence). The V and J ends lost 5 bases and 5 bases, in that order; junction bases with no gene match: 9. DNA of the CDR3: TGTGCCAGCAGACGGAGCGGGGGGGCCCGGGAGACCCAGTACTTC. This sequence encodes CASRRSGGARETQYF.

This clone was counted a few times. The chain has TRBV19 and TRBJ1-5; no reliable D call. Germline values: CDR1 LNHDA, CDR2 SQIVND (reference sequence). V shed 5 bases and J shed 7 bases, with 18 bases lying between them. The CDR3 is made up of 15 amino acids. CDR3 region: CASSPMGNSDQPQHF. CDR3 DNA: TGTGCCAGTAGTCCCATGGGCAATTCGGACCAGCCCCAGCATTTT.